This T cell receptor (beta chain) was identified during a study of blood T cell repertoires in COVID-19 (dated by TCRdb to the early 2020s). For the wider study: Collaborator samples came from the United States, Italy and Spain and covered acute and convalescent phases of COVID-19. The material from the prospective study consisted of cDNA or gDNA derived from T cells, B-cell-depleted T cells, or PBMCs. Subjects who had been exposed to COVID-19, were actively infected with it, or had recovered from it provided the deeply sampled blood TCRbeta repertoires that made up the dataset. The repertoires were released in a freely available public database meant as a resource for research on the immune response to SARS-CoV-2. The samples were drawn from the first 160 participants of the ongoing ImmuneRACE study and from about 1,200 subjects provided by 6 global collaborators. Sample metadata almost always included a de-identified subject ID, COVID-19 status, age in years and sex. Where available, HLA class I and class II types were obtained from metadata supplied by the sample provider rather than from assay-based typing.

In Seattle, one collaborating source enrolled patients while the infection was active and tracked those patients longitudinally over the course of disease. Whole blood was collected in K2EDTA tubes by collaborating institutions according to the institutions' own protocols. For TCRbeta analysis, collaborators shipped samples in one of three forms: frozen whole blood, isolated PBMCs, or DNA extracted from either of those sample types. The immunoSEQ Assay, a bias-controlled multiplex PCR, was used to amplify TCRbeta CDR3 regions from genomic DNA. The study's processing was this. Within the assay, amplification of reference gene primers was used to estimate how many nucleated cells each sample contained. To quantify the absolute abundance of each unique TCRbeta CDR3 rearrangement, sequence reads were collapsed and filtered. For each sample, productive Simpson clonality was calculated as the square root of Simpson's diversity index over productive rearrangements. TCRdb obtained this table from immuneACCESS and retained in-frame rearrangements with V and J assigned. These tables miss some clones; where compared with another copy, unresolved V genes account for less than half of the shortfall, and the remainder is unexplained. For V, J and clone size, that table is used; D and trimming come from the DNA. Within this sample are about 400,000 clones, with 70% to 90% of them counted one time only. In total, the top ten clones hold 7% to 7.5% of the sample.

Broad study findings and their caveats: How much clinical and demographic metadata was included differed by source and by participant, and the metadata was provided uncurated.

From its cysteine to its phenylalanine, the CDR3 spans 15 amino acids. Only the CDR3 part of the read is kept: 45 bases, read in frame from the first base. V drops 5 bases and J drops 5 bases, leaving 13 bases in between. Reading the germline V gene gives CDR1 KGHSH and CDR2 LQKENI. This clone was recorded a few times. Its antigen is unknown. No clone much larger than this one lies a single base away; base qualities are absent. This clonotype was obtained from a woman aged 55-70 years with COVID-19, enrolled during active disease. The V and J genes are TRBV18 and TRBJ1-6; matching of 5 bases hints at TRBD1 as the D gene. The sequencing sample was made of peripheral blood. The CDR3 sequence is CASSSRQLDNSPLHF. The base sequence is TGTGCCAGCTCATCAAGACAGCTAGATAATTCACCCCTCCACTTT.